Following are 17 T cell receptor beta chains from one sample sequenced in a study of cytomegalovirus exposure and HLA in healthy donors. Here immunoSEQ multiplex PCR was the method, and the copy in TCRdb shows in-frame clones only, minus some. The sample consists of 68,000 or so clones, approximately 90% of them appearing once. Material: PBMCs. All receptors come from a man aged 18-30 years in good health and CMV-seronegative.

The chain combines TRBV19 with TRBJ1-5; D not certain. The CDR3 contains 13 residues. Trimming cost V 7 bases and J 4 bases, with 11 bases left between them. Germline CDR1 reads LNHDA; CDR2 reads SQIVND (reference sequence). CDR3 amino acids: CASTGSLNQPQHF. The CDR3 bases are TGTGCCAGTACGGGGTCTCTTAATCAGCCCCAGCATTTT.

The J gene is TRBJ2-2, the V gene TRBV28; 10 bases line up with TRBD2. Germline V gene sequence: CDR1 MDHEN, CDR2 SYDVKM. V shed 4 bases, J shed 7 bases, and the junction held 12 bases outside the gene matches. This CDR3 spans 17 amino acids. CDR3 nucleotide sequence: TGTGCCAGCAGTTCTCCCATTAGCGGGAGGAGGATCGGGGAGCTGTTTTTT. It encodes CASSSPISGRRIGELFF.

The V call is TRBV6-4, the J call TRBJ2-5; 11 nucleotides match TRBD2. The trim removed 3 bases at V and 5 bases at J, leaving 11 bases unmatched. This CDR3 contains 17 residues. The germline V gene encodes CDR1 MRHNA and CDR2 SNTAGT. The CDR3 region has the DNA TGTGCCAGCAGTGATGGAGATAGCGGGAGGGCCGAGGAGACCCAGTACTTC. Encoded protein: CASSDGDSGRAEETQYF.

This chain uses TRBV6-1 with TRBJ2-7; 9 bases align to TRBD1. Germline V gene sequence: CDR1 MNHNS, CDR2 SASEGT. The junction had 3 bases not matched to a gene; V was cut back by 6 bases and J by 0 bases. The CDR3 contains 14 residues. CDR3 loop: CASRDRGSSYEQYF. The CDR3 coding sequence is TGTGCCAGCAGGGACAGGGGAAGCTCCTACGAGCAGTACTTC.

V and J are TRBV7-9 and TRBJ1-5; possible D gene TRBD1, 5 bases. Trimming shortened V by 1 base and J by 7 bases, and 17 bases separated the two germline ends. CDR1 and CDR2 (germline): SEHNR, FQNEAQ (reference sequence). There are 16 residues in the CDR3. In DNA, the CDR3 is TGTGCCAGCAGCTTAGAATTGGGGACGGGAGGACAGCCCCAGCATTTT. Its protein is CASSLELGTGGQPQHF.

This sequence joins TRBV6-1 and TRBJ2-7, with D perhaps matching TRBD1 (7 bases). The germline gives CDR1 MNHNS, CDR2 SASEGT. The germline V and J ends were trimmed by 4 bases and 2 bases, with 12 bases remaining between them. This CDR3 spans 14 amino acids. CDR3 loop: CASSVAGGTYEQYF. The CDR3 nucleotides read TGTGCCAGCAGTGTGGCAGGGGGGACCTACGAGCAGTACTTC.

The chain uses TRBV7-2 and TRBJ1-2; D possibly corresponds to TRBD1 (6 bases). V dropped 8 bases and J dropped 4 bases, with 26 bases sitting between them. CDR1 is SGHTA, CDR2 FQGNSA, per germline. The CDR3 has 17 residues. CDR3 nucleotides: TGTGCCAGCGCGCCCCAGGGGACGCAGAGCAAAACCTATGGCTACACCTTC. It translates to CASAPQGTQSKTYGYTF.

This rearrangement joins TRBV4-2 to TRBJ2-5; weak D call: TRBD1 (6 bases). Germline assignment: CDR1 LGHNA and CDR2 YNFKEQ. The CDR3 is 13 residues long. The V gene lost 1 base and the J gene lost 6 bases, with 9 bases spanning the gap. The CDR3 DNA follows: TGTGCCAGCAGCCAAGGACAGGAGAAGACCCAGTACTTC. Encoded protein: CASSQGQEKTQYF.

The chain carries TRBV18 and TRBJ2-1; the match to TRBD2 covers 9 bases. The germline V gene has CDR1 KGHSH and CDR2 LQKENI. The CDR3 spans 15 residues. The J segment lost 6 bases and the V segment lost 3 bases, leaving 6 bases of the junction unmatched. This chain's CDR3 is CASSPSGSAVNEQFF. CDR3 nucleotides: TGTGCCAGCTCACCTAGCGGGAGCGCGGTCAATGAGCAGTTCTTC.

The CDR3 reads CASSIPGLAGGWDTQYF. The DNA of the CDR3 is TGTGCCAGCAGTATCCCGGGACTAGCGGGAGGGTGGGATACGCAGTATTTT. The V gene is TRBV7-9, the J gene TRBJ2-3; 16 bases align to TRBD2. The trim removed 6 bases at V and 6 bases at J, leaving 9 bases unmatched. Germline V CDR1 and CDR2: SEHNR, FQNEAQ (reference sequence). The CDR3 length is 17 residues.

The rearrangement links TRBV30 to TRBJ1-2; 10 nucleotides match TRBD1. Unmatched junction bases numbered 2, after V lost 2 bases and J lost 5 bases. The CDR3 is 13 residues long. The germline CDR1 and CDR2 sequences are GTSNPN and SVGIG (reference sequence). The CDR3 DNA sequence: TGTGCCTGGAGTTCGGACAGGGGGTATGGCTACACCTTC. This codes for CAWSSDRGYGYTF.

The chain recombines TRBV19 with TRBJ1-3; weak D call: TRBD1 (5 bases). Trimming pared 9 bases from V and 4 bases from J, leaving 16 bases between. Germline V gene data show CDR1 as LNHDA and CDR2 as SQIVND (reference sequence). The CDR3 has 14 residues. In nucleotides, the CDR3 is TGTGCCAGCCCGACAGATGAGTCCGGAAACACCATATATTTT. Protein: CASPTDESGNTIYF.

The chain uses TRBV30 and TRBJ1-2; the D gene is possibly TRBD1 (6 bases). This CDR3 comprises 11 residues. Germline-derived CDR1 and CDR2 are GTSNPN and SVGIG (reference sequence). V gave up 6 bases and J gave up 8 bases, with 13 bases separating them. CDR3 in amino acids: CACQGSQGYTF. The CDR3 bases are TGTGCCTGCCAGGGGTCACAAGGCTACACCTTC.

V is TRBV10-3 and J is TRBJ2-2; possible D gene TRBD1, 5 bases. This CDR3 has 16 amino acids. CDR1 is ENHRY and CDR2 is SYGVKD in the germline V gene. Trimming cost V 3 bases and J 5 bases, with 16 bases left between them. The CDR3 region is CAISETTTGRTGELFF. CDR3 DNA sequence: TGTGCCATCAGTGAAACAACAACAGGCCGTACCGGGGAGCTGTTTTTT.

CDR3 sequence (DNA): TGTGCCAGCAGGCGAACTAGCAGCCAAGAGACCCAGTACTTC. As protein: CASRRTSSQETQYF. The chain has TRBV27 and TRBJ2-5, with D possibly TRBD2 on 6 matching bases. Germline CDR1 is MNHEY and CDR2 is SMNVEV (reference sequence). V was trimmed by 6 bases and J by 1 base, leaving 12 bases between them. The CDR3 is made up of 14 amino acids.

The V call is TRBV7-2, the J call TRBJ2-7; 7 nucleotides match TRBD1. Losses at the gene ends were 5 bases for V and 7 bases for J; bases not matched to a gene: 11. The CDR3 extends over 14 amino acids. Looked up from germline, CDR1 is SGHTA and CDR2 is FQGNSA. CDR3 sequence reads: CASSPQGTAWEQYF. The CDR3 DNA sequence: TGTGCCAGCAGCCCCCAGGGGACAGCCTGGGAGCAGTACTTC.

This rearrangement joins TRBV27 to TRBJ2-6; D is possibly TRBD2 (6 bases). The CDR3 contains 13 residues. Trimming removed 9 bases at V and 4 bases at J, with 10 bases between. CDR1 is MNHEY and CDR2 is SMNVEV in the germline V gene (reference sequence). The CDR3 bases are TGTGCCAGTAGGACTACCGGGGCCAACGTCCTGACTTTC. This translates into CASRTTGANVLTF.